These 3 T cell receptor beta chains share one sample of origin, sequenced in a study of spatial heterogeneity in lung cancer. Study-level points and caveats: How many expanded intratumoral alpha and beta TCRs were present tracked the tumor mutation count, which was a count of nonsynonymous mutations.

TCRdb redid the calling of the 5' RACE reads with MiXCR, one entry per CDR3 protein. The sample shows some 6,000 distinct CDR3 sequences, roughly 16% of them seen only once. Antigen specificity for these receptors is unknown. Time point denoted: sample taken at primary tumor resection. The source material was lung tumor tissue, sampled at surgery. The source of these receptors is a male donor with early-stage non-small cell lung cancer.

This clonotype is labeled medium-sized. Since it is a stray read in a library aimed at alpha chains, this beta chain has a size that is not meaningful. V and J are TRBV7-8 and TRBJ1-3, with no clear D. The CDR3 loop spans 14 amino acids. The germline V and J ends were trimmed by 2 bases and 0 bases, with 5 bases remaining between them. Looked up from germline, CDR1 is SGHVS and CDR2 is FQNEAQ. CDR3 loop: CASSLRVSGNTIYF. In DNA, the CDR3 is TGTGCCAGCAGCTTACGGGTCTCTGGAAACACCATATATTTT.

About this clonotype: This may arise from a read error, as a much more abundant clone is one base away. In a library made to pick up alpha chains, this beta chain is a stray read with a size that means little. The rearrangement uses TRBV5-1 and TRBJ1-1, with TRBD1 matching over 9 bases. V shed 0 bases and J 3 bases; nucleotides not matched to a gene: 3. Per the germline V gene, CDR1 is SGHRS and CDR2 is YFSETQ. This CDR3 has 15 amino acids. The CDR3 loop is CASSLAGTGYTEAFF. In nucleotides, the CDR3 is TGCGCCAGCAGCTTGGCCGGGACAGGGTACACTGAAGCTTTCTTT.

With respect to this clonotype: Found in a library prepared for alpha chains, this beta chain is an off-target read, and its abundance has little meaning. The CDR3 loop is CASSNRETEAFF. The CDR3 coding sequence is TGTGCCAGCTCAAACAGGGAGACTGAAGCTTTCTTT. The V call is TRBV18, the J call TRBJ1-1; perhaps TRBD1 as D (6 bases). Germline assignment: CDR1 KGHSH and CDR2 LQKENI. The CDR3 covers 12 residues. V lost 5 bases and J 5 bases, leaving 9 bases between the germline ends.